One sample yielded the 22 T cell receptor beta chains listed below, sequenced in a study of CD8+ T cells in alopecia areata. Reverse transcribed after extraction, RNA yielded cDNA as the sequencing template. Method: immunoSEQ multiplex PCR; TCRdb's copy keeps in-frame clones and lacks some. The sample yields roughly 200,000 clones, approximately 53% seen once. The treatment is: oral pan-JAK inhibitor, 5-10 mg twice daily. The starting material was CD8+ T cells sorted from blood, obtained at week 24, from a patient treated with tofacitinib. Every receptor here comes from a human donor with alopecia areata.

V and J are TRBV7-2 and TRBJ2-1, with D possibly being TRBD1 (5 bases). The V gene lost 1 base and the J gene lost 6 bases, with 10 bases spanning the gap. Germline V gene data show CDR1 as SGHTA and CDR2 as FQGNSA. The CDR3 is 14 residues long. The CDR3 protein is CASSLGVRANEQFF. DNA for the CDR3: TGTGCCAGCAGCTTAGGGGTCAGGGCCAATGAGCAGTTCTTC.

The chain uses TRBV5-4 and TRBJ1-2; 9 nucleotides agree with TRBD1. Germline V gene lookup returns CDR1 SGHNT and CDR2 YYREEE (reference sequence). After removal of 4 bases from V and 1 base from J, the junction contained 5 bases not matched to a gene. This CDR3 contains 15 residues. DNA of the CDR3: TGTGCCAGCAGCCCTGGACAGGGGAGTAACTATGGCTACACCTTC. It specifies CASSPGQGSNYGYTF.

This chain joins TRBV30 and TRBJ2-3; D may be TRBD1 (6 bases). Germline V gene lookup returns CDR1 GTSNPN and CDR2 SVGIG (reference sequence). Deletions cut 0 bases from V and 1 base from J, with 20 bases between. The CDR3 contains 18 residues. This chain's CDR3 is CAWSVRPGTTRRTDTQYF. CDR3 bases: TGTGCCTGGAGTGTACGACCGGGGACAACACGACGCACAGATACGCAGTATTTT.

The rearrangement links TRBV9 to TRBJ2-5; 8 positions agree with TRBD1. V lost 2 bases and J lost 3; bases outside the gene matches: 3. Per germline, CDR1 SGDLS and CDR2 YYNGEE. The CDR3 has 14 amino acids. The CDR3 bases are TGTGCCAGCAGCGTGCCGGACAGGGAAGAGACCCAGTACTTC. As protein: CASSVPDREETQYF.

A few counts support this clone. The rearrangement uses TRBV6-5 and TRBJ2-1; 7 nucleotides match TRBD1. Germline loops: CDR1 MNHEY, CDR2 SVGAGI. This CDR3 has 14 residues. V gave up 8 bases and J gave up 6 bases; unmatched junction bases: 10. The CDR3 DNA reads as TGTGCCAGCTCCCAGACAGGGTTTGGCAATGAGCAGTTCTTC. The encoded protein is CASSQTGFGNEQFF.

The chain carries TRBV7-9 and TRBJ2-7, with a weak D call TRBD1 (5 bases). This CDR3 region has 13 residues. V was clipped by 4 bases and J by 4 bases, with 11 bases between them. CDR1 SEHNR and CDR2 FQNEAQ come from the germline V gene (reference sequence). DNA of the CDR3: TGTGCCAGCAGCTCCGCTCCAGGGTACGAGCAGTACTTC. Translation gives CASSSAPGYEQYF.

This clone was observed a single time. The genes are TRBV15 and TRBJ2-7, with D unresolved. Trimming cost V 0 bases and J 0 bases, with 6 bases left between them. Germline V gene sequence: CDR1 LNHNV, CDR2 YYDKDF (reference sequence). The CDR3 extends over 14 amino acids. The DNA of the CDR3 is TGTGCCACCAGCAGAGACGGAAACTCCTACGAGCAGTACTTC. Translating it yields CATSRDGNSYEQYF.

The V and J genes are TRBV5-1 and TRBJ2-7; 7 nucleotides agree with TRBD1. Germline CDR1 reads SGHRS; CDR2 reads YFSETQ. The CDR3 totals 13 residues. J was trimmed by 1 base and V by 4 bases; bases with no gene match: 2. This CDR3 reads CASSVDRSYEQYF. The DNA for the CDR3 is TGCGCCAGCAGCGTGGACAGGTCCTACGAGCAGTACTTC.

J is TRBJ2-7 and V is TRBV13, with no clear D. Germline V gives CDR1 PRHDT, CDR2 FYEKMQ (reference sequence). The germline V and J ends were trimmed by 6 bases and 2 bases, with 11 bases remaining between them. The CDR3 consists of 13 residues. The CDR3 nucleotides read TGTGCCAGCAGAAATGACACCACCTACGAGCAGTACTTC. Its protein is CASRNDTTYEQYF.

This sequence joins TRBV29-1 and TRBJ2-7; 11 bases are shared with TRBD1. The V and J ends lost 2 bases and 5 bases, in that order; junction bases with no gene match: 8. Germline CDR1 is SQVTM and CDR2 is ANQGSEA. The CDR3 is 15 amino acids. CDR3 region: CSVEYQGQGADEQYF. DNA for the CDR3: TGCAGCGTTGAATATCAAGGACAGGGGGCAGACGAGCAGTACTTC.

This clone has more than one count but fewer than ten. The chain employs TRBV10-3 and TRBJ2-7; tentative D call: TRBD2 (7 bases). This CDR3 comprises 15 residues. Per germline, CDR1 ENHRY and CDR2 SYGVKD. Trimming took 5 bases from V and 3 from J, leaving 17 bases between them. The CDR3 coding sequence is TGTGCCATCAGTAGCTTTGAGGGGGGGCGCTACGAGCAGTACTTC. Its protein product is CAISSFEGGRYEQYF.

This clone was observed a handful of times. The J gene is TRBJ2-1, the V gene TRBV2, with 10 bases identical to TRBD1. The CDR3 consists of 15 residues. Germline V gene sequence: CDR1 SNHLY, CDR2 FYNNEI. J gave up 5 bases and V 3 bases, and 4 bases lay outside the gene matches. CDR3 nucleotides: TGTGCCAGCAGTGAGGGACAGGGGCGTAACAATGAGCAGTTCTTC. It specifies CASSEGQGRNNEQFF.

The chain has TRBV7-8 and TRBJ2-2; D not certain. CDR3 size: 16 residues. Trimming cost V 3 bases and J 6 bases, with 17 bases left between them. Germline CDR1 SGHVS, CDR2 FQNEAQ. Written as DNA, the CDR3 is TGTGCCAGCAGCTTGGTGACCGGCATGGTGTCCGGGGAGCTGTTTTTT. Amino acid sequence: CASSLVTGMVSGELFF.

This clone came up a few times. V and J are TRBV7-6 and TRBJ2-5; 8 bases are shared with TRBD2. This CDR3 is built from 13 residues. With V trimmed by 6 bases and J by 5 bases, 5 bases remained unmatched. In germline, CDR1 is SGHVS, CDR2 FNYEAQ. The DNA for the CDR3 is TGTGCCAGCAGTAGGACTAGCCTGGAGACCCAGTACTTC. Translating it yields CASSRTSLETQYF.

The J gene is TRBJ2-5, the V gene TRBV2, with 13 bases identical to TRBD2. The CDR3 is 17 residues long. The germline CDR1 and CDR2 sequences are SNHLY and FYNNEI. V was pared by 11 bases and J by 0 bases, with 12 bases of the junction left unmatched. The CDR3 reads CAGPRTSGGMYQETQYF. CDR3 coding DNA: TGTGCCGGGCCTCGGACTAGCGGGGGAATGTACCAAGAGACCCAGTACTTC.

This sequence joins TRBV5-6 and TRBJ2-1; D is ambiguous. CDR3 size: 14 residues. Germline V gene data show CDR1 as SGHDT and CDR2 as YYEEEE. Trimming took 0 bases from V and 7 from J, leaving 11 bases between them. CDR3 sequence reads: CASSLDLDLNEQFF. CDR3 DNA: TGTGCCAGCAGCTTGGACCTCGACCTAAATGAGCAGTTCTTC.

This clone was counted between two and nine times. The V and J genes are TRBV7-9 and TRBJ2-1; D might be TRBD1 (5 bases). V was cut by 1 base and J by 4 bases, with 14 bases left in between. This CDR3 spans 16 amino acids. Germline CDR1 and CDR2: SEHNR and FQNEAQ (reference sequence). The CDR3 protein is CASSLGVTENYNEQFF. The CDR3 nucleotides are TGTGCCAGCAGCTTAGGGGTGACAGAGAATTACAATGAGCAGTTCTTC.

The rearrangement links TRBV27 to TRBJ2-7; 12 bases map to TRBD2. Looked up from germline, CDR1 is MNHEY and CDR2 is SMNVEV (reference sequence). The CDR3 is made up of 14 amino acids. V shed 5 bases, J shed 6 bases, and the junction held 5 bases outside the gene matches. CDR3 sequence (DNA): TGTGCCAGCAGTACTAGCGGGGGGCCCGTCGAGCAGTACTTC. It yields the protein CASSTSGGPVEQYF.

Regarding this clone: Other DNA sequences in this sample translate to the same CDR3. CDR3 region: CASSLEGGYEQYF. The CDR3 DNA is TGCGCCAGCAGCTTGGAGGGCGGCTACGAGCAGTACTTC. This rearrangement joins TRBV5-1 to TRBJ2-7; D gene uncertain. Germline lookup yields CDR1 SGHRS and CDR2 YFSETQ. This CDR3 region has 13 residues. Trimming cost V 0 bases and J 3 bases, with 7 bases left between them.

A few counts support this clone. The chain uses TRBV27 and TRBJ1-1, with 7 bases identical to TRBD1. Germline values: CDR1 MNHEY, CDR2 SMNVEV (reference sequence). This CDR3 has 15 residues. Germline trimming cut 8 bases from V and 1 base from J; bases unmatched to any gene: 10. The DNA for the CDR3 is TGTGCCAGCGCCGGGACAGCAATCGGGAACACTGAAGCTTTCTTT. Translation gives CASAGTAIGNTEAFF.

This clone appeared a single time. The gene calls are TRBV29-1 and TRBJ1-1; 10 positions agree with TRBD1. The trim removed 6 bases at V and 8 bases at J, leaving 15 bases unmatched. CDR1 is SQVTM and CDR2 is ANQGSEA in the germline V gene. CDR3 length: 15 residues. In nucleotides, the CDR3 is TGCAGCGTCGGACAGGGGGGAAAGACCGAAGAAGAAGCTTTCTTT. It translates to CSVGQGGKTEEEAFF.

The V and J genes are TRBV5-1 and TRBJ1-2; D is ambiguous. The V and J ends lost 1 base and 7 bases respectively, with 14 bases between them. CDR1 and CDR2 from the germline V gene are SGHRS and YFSETQ. The CDR3 is 14 residues long. The CDR3 loop is CASSLSGPSFGYTF. CDR3 bases: TGCGCCAGCAGCTTGTCCGGGCCGTCTTTTGGCTACACCTTC. Combining the CDR3 with reference TRBV5-1 and TRBJ1-2 gives the whole variable domain KAGVTQTPRYLIKTRGQQVTLSCSPISGHRSVSWYQQTPGQGLQFLFEYFSETQRNKGNFPGRFSGRQFSNSRSEMNVSTLELGDSALYLCASSLSGPSFGYTFGSGTRLTVV.